This entry describes one TCR beta chain. Its antigen is unidentified. The data were produced by immunoSEQ multiplex PCR, yet TCRdb's version contains in-frame clones alone and is incomplete. The repertoire holds hundreds of thousands of clones, 90% to 95% seen once, with roughly 24% in the top ten. The sample is drawn from a study of shared clonotypes between healthy human individuals. Turning to the study itself: Three plates were used per donor for CD4 naive, three for CD4 memory, two for CD8 naive and one for CD8 memory. Study-wide findings and caveats: In a few donors, approximately 5% of naive CD4 clonotypes appeared in common. Sequencing depth was a factor that was expected to affect clonotype sharing among donors.

CD8 cells classed as naive were CD45RO-negative and positively selected for CCR7, excluding terminally differentiated effector memory CD45RA+ cells. Only Caucasian adults living in Nashville, Tennessee made up the donor group. In germline, CDR1 is SGHTA, CDR2 FQGNSA. V was cut by 0 bases and J by 1 base, with 13 bases left in between. This CDR3 comprises 17 residues. This chain uses TRBV7-2 with TRBJ1-5, with D possibly TRBD1 on 5 matching bases. Sequencing used naive CD8+ T cells sorted from blood. The TCR comes from a young man in good health. CDR3 coding DNA: TGTGCCAGCAGCTTAGCGGTCGGCAGGGTGAGCAATCAGCCCCAGCATTTT. This gives the protein CASSLAVGRVSNQPQHF.